The 22 T cell receptor beta chains presented below share a single source sample, sequenced in a study of cytomegalovirus exposure and HLA in healthy donors. This PCR relied on a set of 60 Vbeta primers and 13 Jbeta primers. Some clones are missing from TCRdb's copy, which holds only in-frame ones; the method was immunoSEQ multiplex PCR. The table shows 180,000 or so clones, with around 80% occurring only once. Sequenced sample: PBMCs. The receptors derive from a woman between 18 and 29 years old in good health and CMV-seronegative.

The chain couples TRBV6-1 to TRBJ2-3; D gene unclear. CDR1 is MNHNS and CDR2 is SASEGT in the germline V gene. Trimming took off 3 bases at V and 0 bases at J, with 13 bases between the two ends. The CDR3 is made up of 16 amino acids. CDR3 in DNA: TGTGCCAGCAGTGAGTTAGGAGTCTCTAGCACAGATACGCAGTATTTT. Translation: CASSELGVSSTDTQYF.

V usage is TRBV5-4 and J usage is TRBJ2-7; TRBD1 matches 8 bases. The CDR3 length is 14 residues. In germline, CDR1 is SGHNT, CDR2 YYREEE (reference sequence). The trim removed 2 bases at V and 4 bases at J, leaving 5 bases unmatched. The CDR3 nucleotides read TGTGCCAGCAGCTTCGCAGGGGGCACTTACGAGCAGTACTTC. Its translation is CASSFAGGTYEQYF.

This clone came up once. The chain links TRBV7-9 to TRBJ2-5; tentatively, D is TRBD2 (6 bases). CDR1 is SEHNR and CDR2 is FQNEAQ in the germline V gene (reference sequence). V was clipped by 10 bases and J by 5 bases, with 11 bases between them. This CDR3 has 11 amino acids. Here the CDR3 DNA reads TGTGCCACCTGGGACTCGGAGACCCAGTACTTC. Translated, it gives CATWDSETQYF.

The rearrangement uses TRBV11-3 and TRBJ1-5; D call uncertain. The V end lost 1 base, the J end lost 6 bases, and 10 bases lay between the germline ends. Germline loops: CDR1 SGHNT, CDR2 YENEEA. CDR3 length: 14 amino acids. The DNA of the CDR3 is TGTGCCAGCAGCTTAGGGGGTGCGGGTCAGCCCCAGCATTTT. This encodes CASSLGGAGQPQHF.

The chain combines TRBV10-1 with TRBJ2-5; 13 bases align to TRBD2. Germline trimming cut 5 bases from V and 7 bases from J; bases unmatched to any gene: 4. This CDR3 is built from 14 residues. Germline values: CDR1 WNHNN, CDR2 SYGVQD (reference sequence). The DNA for the CDR3 is TGCGCCAGCAGTCCTAGACTAGCGGGAGGGACCCAGTACTTC. Amino acid sequence: CASSPRLAGGTQYF.

The V and J genes are TRBV27 and TRBJ2-7, with 8 nucleotides matching TRBD1. With 6 bases clipped from V and 0 bases from J, the junction kept 7 bases outside the gene matches. The CDR3 extends over 15 amino acids. Germline V CDR1 and CDR2: MNHEY, SMNVEV (reference sequence). The CDR3 region is CASRKLDRDSYEQYF. CDR3 DNA sequence: TGTGCCAGCAGAAAACTGGACAGGGACTCCTACGAGCAGTACTTC.

The gene calls are TRBV13 and TRBJ2-3; 9 bases are a match to TRBD1. Trimming took 1 base from V and 3 from J; bases not matched to a gene: 8. The CDR3 sequence is 17 residues long. Germline values: CDR1 PRHDT, CDR2 FYEKMQ (reference sequence). This CDR3 reads CASSLDENRGRTDTQYF. The CDR3 DNA reads TGTGCCAGCAGCTTAGACGAAAACAGGGGGCGGACAGATACGCAGTATTTT.

V gene TRBV10-3 combines with J gene TRBJ2-3; 7 nucleotides agree with TRBD2. CDR1 and CDR2 (germline): ENHRY, SYGVKD. This CDR3 has 15 residues. Germline trimming cut 5 bases from V and 2 bases from J; bases unmatched to any gene: 7. DNA of the CDR3: TGTGCCATCAGTTTAAGCGGGGAAGCCACAGATACGCAGTATTTT. Protein product: CAISLSGEATDTQYF.

In regard to this clone: A read error may produce the germline difference seen at one junction end. Other DNA sequences in this sample translate to the same CDR3. The chain has TRBV6-1 and TRBJ2-7; 7 bases map to TRBD1. Per germline, CDR1 MNHNS and CDR2 SASEGT. CDR3 size: 14 residues. The CDR3 DNA reads as TGTGCCAGCAGAGACAGGGTTTTCGCTCTAGAGCAATACTTC. Amino acid sequence: CASRDRVFALEQYF.

J is TRBJ2-7 and V is TRBV10-3; 9 bases align to TRBD2. V dropped 4 bases and J dropped 3; count of bases not matched to a gene: 10. Germline V gives CDR1 ENHRY, CDR2 SYGVKD. This CDR3 has 16 residues. CDR3 sequence (DNA): TGTGCCATCAGTGGGGGACCGACTAGCGGTGGCTACGAGCAGTACTTC. Its translation: CAISGGPTSGGYEQYF.

The rearrangement uses TRBV29-1 and TRBJ2-1, with TRBD2 identical over 12 bases. Per the germline V gene, CDR1 is SQVTM and CDR2 is ANQGSEA. The CDR3 is made up of 13 amino acids. Trimming took 5 bases from V and 9 from J; bases not matched to a gene: 5. The CDR3 region has the DNA TGCAGCGTTCGAGCTAGCGGGAGGGGTGAGCAGTTCTTC. Translation gives CSVRASGRGEQFF.

The CDR3 region is CASSSTAEQYF. CDR3 nucleotides: TGTGCCAGCAGCTCTACCGCCGAGCAGTACTTC. The V gene is TRBV11-2, the J gene TRBJ2-7; D is unclear. V lost 4 bases and J 6 bases, leaving 7 bases between the germline ends. CDR1 SGHAT and CDR2 FQNNGV come from the germline V gene. CDR3 length equals 11 residues.

This sequence joins TRBV13 and TRBJ2-1; tentative D call: TRBD2 (6 bases). The CDR3 sequence is 14 residues long. V lost 0 bases and J lost 4, with 7 bases in between. Germline V gene sequence: CDR1 PRHDT, CDR2 FYEKMQ (reference sequence). This CDR3 is CASSLGSGYNEQFF. The CDR3 DNA reads as TGTGCCAGCAGCTTAGGTAGCGGATACAATGAGCAGTTCTTC.

There are a few counts of this clone. The rearrangement uses TRBV7-6 and TRBJ2-1, with a tentative D call TRBD2 (6 bases). V was shortened by 0 bases and J by 0 bases, with 6 bases between the two germline ends. Germline assignment: CDR1 SGHVS and CDR2 FNYEAQ. The length of the CDR3 is 15 residues. The CDR3 protein is CASSLARDSYNEQFF. The CDR3 nucleotides read TGTGCCAGCAGCTTAGCGCGGGACTCCTACAATGAGCAGTTCTTC.

This chain links TRBV27 with TRBJ2-3, with 8 bases lining up with TRBD1. The J segment lost 3 bases and the V segment lost 5 bases, leaving 10 bases of the junction unmatched. The CDR3 is 16 amino acids. In germline, CDR1 is MNHEY, CDR2 SMNVEV (reference sequence). The CDR3 DNA follows: TGTGCCAGCAGTATCTCGAGGACAGGGACGACAGATACGCAGTATTTT. Protein product: CASSISRTGTTDTQYF.

This sequence joins TRBV6-5 and TRBJ1-1; D is possibly TRBD1 (5 bases). Germline assignment: CDR1 MNHEY and CDR2 SVGAGI. The CDR3 has 15 residues. V dropped 0 bases and J dropped 8 bases, with 16 bases sitting between them. The CDR3 DNA follows: TGTGCCAGCAGTTACTCGCCAGGGTTTGGAACGGAAGCTTTCTTT. Protein: CASSYSPGFGTEAFF.

This rearrangement joins TRBV6-5 to TRBJ2-1, with D possibly TRBD2 on 5 matching bases. Per the germline V gene, CDR1 is MNHEY and CDR2 is SVGAGI. The CDR3 consists of 13 residues. The V end was cut by 5 bases, the J end by 5 bases, with 10 bases between. CDR3 sequence: CASSRSGNNEQFF. The CDR3 DNA follows: TGTGCCAGCAGTCGAAGCGGAAACAATGAGCAGTTCTTC.

The chain couples TRBV5-6 to TRBJ2-7, with 9 bases fitting TRBD1. The CDR3 is made up of 14 amino acids. V lost 4 bases, J lost 4 bases, and 6 bases stayed unmatched. In germline, CDR1 is SGHDT, CDR2 YYEEEE. CDR3 nucleotides: TGTGCCAGCAGCACCGGGACAGGGTCGTACGAGCAGTACTTC. Translating gives CASSTGTGSYEQYF.

V gene TRBV29-1 combines with J gene TRBJ2-7, with 8 bases identical to TRBD2. J lost 6 bases, V lost 3 bases, and 10 bases had no gene match. The CDR3 has 14 amino acids. Looked up from germline, CDR1 is SQVTM and CDR2 is ANQGSEA. CDR3 nucleotides: TGCAGCGTTGATATGGCGGGAGGAGTTCTCGAGCAGTACTTC. Its protein is CSVDMAGGVLEQYF.

V is TRBV25-1 and J is TRBJ1-2; D remains ambiguous. Deletions cut 2 bases from V and 7 bases from J, with 5 bases between. The CDR3 runs to 11 residues. Germline-derived CDR1 and CDR2 are MGHDK and SYGVNS. For the CDR3, the DNA is TGTGCCAGCAGTGAAACGGGTGGCTACACCTTC. It translates to CASSETGGYTF.

The gene calls are TRBV21-1 and TRBJ2-1; TRBD2 was called by the table and not checked on the DNA. TRBV21-1 counts as a pseudogene. The CDR3 spans 18 residues. The CDR3 bases are TGTGCCAGCAGCCCCCTCCCTGTAGTTTTCCAATACTACAATGAGCAGTTCTTC. This sequence encodes CASSPLPVVFQYYNEQFF.

The chain has TRBV7-9 and TRBJ2-7; 8 bases fit TRBD2. Germline V gene sequence: CDR1 SEHNR, CDR2 FQNEAQ (reference sequence). CDR3 length equals 15 residues. V shed 4 bases, J shed 3 bases, and the junction held 8 bases outside the gene matches. The CDR3 DNA sequence: TGTGCCAGCAGCTCGGGTGGAGCGGGAGACTACGAGCAGTACTTC. Its translation is CASSSGGAGDYEQYF.